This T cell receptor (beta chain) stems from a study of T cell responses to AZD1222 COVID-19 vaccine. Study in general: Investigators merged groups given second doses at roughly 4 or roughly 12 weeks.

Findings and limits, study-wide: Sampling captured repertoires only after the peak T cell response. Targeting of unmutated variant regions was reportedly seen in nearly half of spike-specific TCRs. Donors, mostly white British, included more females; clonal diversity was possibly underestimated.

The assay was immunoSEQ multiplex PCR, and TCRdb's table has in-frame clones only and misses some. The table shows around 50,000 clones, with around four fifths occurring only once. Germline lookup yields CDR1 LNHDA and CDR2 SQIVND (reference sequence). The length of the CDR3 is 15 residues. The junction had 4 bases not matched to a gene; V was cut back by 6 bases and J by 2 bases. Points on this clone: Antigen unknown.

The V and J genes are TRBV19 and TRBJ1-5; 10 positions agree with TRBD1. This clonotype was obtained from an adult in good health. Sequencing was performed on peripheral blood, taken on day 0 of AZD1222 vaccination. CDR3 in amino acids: CASRRDRGRNQPQHF. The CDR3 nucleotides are TGTGCCAGTAGACGGGACAGGGGACGCAATCAGCCCCAGCATTTT.